What follows are 15 T cell receptor beta chains derived from one specimen sequenced in a study of post-analysis software for immune sequencing data. Study-wide results and limits: Patients had higher frequencies than controls of roughly five TRBV segments, including TRBV5-6, TRBV5-1 and TRBV20-1.

Antigens of these TCRs are unknown. Unique molecular identifiers featured in each of the TCR beta cDNA libraries. TCRdb re-analysed the PCR reads in MiXCR, keeping a single row per CDR3 protein. Among about 400,000 distinct CDR3 sequences, approximately 33% were seen once, and the ten largest hold 13%. Specimen: blood. The receptors were sampled from a girl aged 5 to 17 with multiple sclerosis.

In regard to this clonotype: Since a much larger clone is just one base distant, this may be a read error. The V call is TRBV3-1, the J call TRBJ2-1; D not certain. CDR3 size: 13 residues. CDR1 and CDR2 from the germline V gene are LGHDT and YNNKEL (reference sequence). The CDR3 is CASSRGTYNGQFF. CDR3 in DNA: TGTGCCAGCAGCCGAGGCACCTACAATGGGCAGTTCTTC.

The rearrangement joins TRBV5-1 to TRBJ2-1, with 10 bases that match TRBD2. Germline V lookup: CDR1 SGHRS, CDR2 YFSETQ. The V gene end was trimmed by 4 bases and the J gene end by 7 bases; junction bases not matched to a gene: 8. CDR3 length: 15 residues. CDR3 in DNA: TGCGCCAGCAGCCCGCCCAGCGGGAGGGCTAATGAGCAGTTCTTC. Residues: CASSPPSGRANEQFF.

The chain joins TRBV7-2 to TRBJ2-3; D gene uncertain. V was shortened by 1 base and J by 3 bases, with 11 bases between the two germline ends. CDR3 size: 15 residues. Germline CDR1 reads SGHTA; CDR2 reads FQGNSA. The CDR3 nucleotides read TGTGCCAGCAGCTTAGGTGACTGGCGAACAGATACGCAGTATTTT. Protein product: CASSLGDWRTDTQYF.

The V and J genes are TRBV6-5 and TRBJ2-7; 7 positions agree with TRBD1. Germline V gene sequence: CDR1 MNHEY, CDR2 SVGAGI. The CDR3 is 12 residues long. The ends lost 7 bases at V and 3 bases at J; junction bases unmatched: 3. This chain's CDR3 is CASTDRVYEQYF. For the CDR3, the DNA is TGTGCCAGCACTGACAGGGTCTACGAGCAGTACTTC.

The chain joins TRBV12-3 or TRBV12-4 to TRBJ2-1, with 12 bases aligning to TRBD2. Trimming at V came to 6 bases and at J to 4 bases, leaving 7 bases not matched to a gene. The CDR3 is 16 amino acids. CDR3 sequence (DNA): TGTGCCAGCAGCGACCGGACTAGCGGGGTTTACAATGAGCAGTTCTTC. Protein sequence: CASSDRTSGVYNEQFF.

V and J are TRBV4-2 and TRBJ1-5; D is perhaps TRBD1 (6 bases). The CDR3 spans 15 residues. Germline V gene lookup returns CDR1 LGHNA and CDR2 YNFKEQ. Trimming shortened V by 1 base and J by 5 bases, and 12 bases separated the two germline ends. CDR3 loop: CASSQGEQGDQPQHF. The DNA for the CDR3 is TGTGCCAGCAGCCAAGGGGAACAGGGTGATCAGCCCCAGCATTTT.

The chain uses TRBV24-1 and TRBJ2-7; 8 nucleotides align to TRBD1. Germline assignment: CDR1 KGHDR and CDR2 SFDVKD. V lost 5 bases to trimming and J lost 4 bases; unmatched junction nucleotides: 6. The CDR3 consists of 14 residues. In DNA form, the CDR3 reads TGTGCCACCAGTGCGGCAGGGGGCAATTACGAGCAGTACTTC. This gives the protein CATSAAGGNYEQYF.

J is TRBJ1-1 and V is TRBV6-2 or TRBV6-3; TRBD1 aligns across 7 bases. V lost 6 bases to trimming and J lost 11 bases; unmatched junction nucleotides: 12. Germline assignment: CDR1 MNHEY and CDR2 SVGEGT. The CDR3 extends over 13 amino acids. Here the CDR3 DNA reads TGTGCCAGCAGCCGAGGGGGCGACATGGATGCTTTCTTT. Translated, it gives CASSRGGDMDAFF.

V is TRBV12-3 or TRBV12-4 and J is TRBJ2-3; the D gene is possibly TRBD2 (6 bases). The germline V and J ends were trimmed by 6 bases and 0 bases, with 16 bases remaining between them. This CDR3 contains 16 residues. CDR3 nucleotides: TGTGCCAGCAGCCGAACTAGCATCGTGAGCACAGATACGCAGTATTTT. It is translated as CASSRTSIVSTDTQYF.

This chain joins TRBV29-1 and TRBJ2-3, with 7 positions matching TRBD1. Germline V gene data show CDR1 as SQVTM and CDR2 as ANQGSEA. The J segment lost 3 bases and the V segment lost 5 bases, leaving 5 bases of the junction unmatched. The CDR3 covers 13 residues. The CDR3 loop is CSVLNRGTDTQYF. CDR3 coding DNA: TGCAGCGTTTTAAACAGGGGAACAGATACGCAGTATTTT.

As for this clonotype: An end of the junction differs from the germline gene, which may be a read error. The chain couples TRBV6-5 to TRBJ1-5; no clear D. The CDR3 contains 16 residues. The V gene's germline CDR1 is MNHEY and CDR2 SVGAGI. In nucleotides, the CDR3 is TGTGCCAGCAGTTACTCAGGGCCAAATAGCGATCAGCCCCAGCATTTT. This gives the protein CASSYSGPNSDQPQHF.

This chain links TRBV12-3 or TRBV12-4 with TRBJ1-2; no clear D. The ends were cut back, 3 bases at V and 6 bases at J, with 14 bases in the middle. The CDR3 contains 14 residues. The CDR3 DNA sequence: TGTGCCAGCAGTTTGCGGGCCCTGTACAATGGCTACACCTTC. This codes for CASSLRALYNGYTF.

The chain uses TRBV28 and TRBJ2-3; D possibly corresponds to TRBD1 (5 bases). The CDR3 contains 14 residues. The V and J ends lost 5 bases and 3 bases respectively, with 12 bases between them. Germline V gene lookup returns CDR1 MDHEN and CDR2 SYDVKM. CDR3 sequence reads: CASSPDSQTDTQYF. CDR3 DNA sequence: TGTGCCAGCAGTCCCGACAGTCAGACAGATACGCAGTATTTT.

The chain couples TRBV4-1 to TRBJ2-4; the D is unclear. TRBJ2-7 matches the DNA end more closely, so the J call is doubtful. CDR3 length: 15 amino acids. Germline V lookup: CDR1 MGHRA, CDR2 YSYEKL. The CDR3 here is CASSRVQGPLYEQYF. CDR3 coding DNA: TGCGCCAGCAGCCGAGTACAAGGCCCCCTCTACGAGCAGTACTTC.

The V call is TRBV11-1, the J call TRBJ2-1, with 9 positions matching TRBD2. The CDR3 extends over 17 amino acids. V lost 5 bases, J lost 0 bases, and 8 bases stayed unmatched. The V gene's germline CDR1 is SGHAT and CDR2 FQDESV (reference sequence). This chain's CDR3 is CASSARGGFSSYNEQFF. The DNA of the CDR3 is TGTGCCAGCAGCGCGCGGGGGGGCTTTAGCTCCTACAATGAGCAGTTCTTC.